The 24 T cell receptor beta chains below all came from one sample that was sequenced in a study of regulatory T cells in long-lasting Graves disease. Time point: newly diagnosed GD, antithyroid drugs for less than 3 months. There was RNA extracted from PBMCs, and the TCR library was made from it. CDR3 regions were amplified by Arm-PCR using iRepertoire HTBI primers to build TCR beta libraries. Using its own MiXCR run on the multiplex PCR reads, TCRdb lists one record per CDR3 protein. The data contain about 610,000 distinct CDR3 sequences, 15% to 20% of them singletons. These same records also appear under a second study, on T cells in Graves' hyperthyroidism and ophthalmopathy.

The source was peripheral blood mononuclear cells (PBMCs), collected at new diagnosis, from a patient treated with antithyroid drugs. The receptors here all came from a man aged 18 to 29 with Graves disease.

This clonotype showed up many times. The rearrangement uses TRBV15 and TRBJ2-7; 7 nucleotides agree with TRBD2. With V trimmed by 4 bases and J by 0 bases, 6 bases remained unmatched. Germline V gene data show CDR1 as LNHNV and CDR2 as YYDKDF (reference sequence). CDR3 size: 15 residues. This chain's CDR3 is CATSIERESSYEQYF. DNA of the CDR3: TGTGCCACCAGCATTGAGCGGGAAAGCTCCTACGAGCAGTACTTC.

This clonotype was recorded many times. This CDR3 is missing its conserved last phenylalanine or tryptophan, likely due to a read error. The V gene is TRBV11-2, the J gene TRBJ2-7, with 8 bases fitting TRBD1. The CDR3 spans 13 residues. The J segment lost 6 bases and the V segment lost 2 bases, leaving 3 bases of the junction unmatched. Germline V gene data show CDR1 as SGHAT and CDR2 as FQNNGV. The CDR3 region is CASSLRQGTEQYL. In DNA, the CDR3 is TGTGCCAGCAGCTTACGACAGGGGACCGAGCAGTACCTC.

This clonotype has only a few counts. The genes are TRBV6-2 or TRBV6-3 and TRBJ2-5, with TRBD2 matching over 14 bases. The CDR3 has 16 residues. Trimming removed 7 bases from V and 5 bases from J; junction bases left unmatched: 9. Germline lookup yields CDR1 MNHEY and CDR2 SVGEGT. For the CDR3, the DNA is TGTGCCAGCACCAGGGGACTAGCGGGAGCAGAGGAGACCCAGTACTTC. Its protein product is CASTRGLAGAEETQYF.

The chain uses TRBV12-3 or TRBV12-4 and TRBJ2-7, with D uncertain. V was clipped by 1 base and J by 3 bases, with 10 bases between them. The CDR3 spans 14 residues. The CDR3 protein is CASSLGGDIYEQYF. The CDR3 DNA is TGTGCCAGCAGTTTAGGCGGAGACATCTACGAGCAGTACTTC.

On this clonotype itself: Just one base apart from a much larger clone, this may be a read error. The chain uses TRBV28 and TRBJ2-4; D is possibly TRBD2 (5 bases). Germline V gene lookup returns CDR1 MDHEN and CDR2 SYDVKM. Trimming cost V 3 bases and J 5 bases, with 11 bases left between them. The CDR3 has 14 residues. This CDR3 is CASSLRASQNIQYF. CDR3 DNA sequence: TGTGCCAGCAGTTTGCGGGCTAGTCAAAACATTCAGTACTTC.

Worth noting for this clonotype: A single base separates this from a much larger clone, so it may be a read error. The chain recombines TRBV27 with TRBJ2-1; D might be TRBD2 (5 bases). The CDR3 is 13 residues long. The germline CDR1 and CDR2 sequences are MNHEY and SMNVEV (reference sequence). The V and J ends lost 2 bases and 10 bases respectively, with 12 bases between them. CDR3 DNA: TGTGCCAGCAGTTTAAAGCCCCCGGGGGAGCAGTTCTTC. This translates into CASSLKPPGEQFF.

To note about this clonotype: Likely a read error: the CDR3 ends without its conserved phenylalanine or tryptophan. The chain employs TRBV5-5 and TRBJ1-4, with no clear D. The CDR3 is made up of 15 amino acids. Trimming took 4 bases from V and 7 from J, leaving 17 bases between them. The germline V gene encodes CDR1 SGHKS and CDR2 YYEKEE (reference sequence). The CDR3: CASSPKGFVSEKLFS. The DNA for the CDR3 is TGTGCCAGCAGCCCAAAGGGTTTCGTTAGTGAAAAACTGTTTTCT.

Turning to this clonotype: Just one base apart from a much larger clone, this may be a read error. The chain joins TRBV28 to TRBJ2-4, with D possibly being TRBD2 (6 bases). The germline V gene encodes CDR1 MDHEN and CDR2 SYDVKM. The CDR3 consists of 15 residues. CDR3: CASSLSIRASEEQLF. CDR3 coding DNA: TGTGCCAGCAGTTTATCTATTCGGGCTAGCGAAGAGCAGCTCTTC.

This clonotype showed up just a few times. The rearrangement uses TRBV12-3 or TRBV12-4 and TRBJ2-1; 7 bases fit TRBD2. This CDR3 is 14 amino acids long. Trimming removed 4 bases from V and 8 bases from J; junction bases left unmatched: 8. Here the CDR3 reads CASSWFGGLDEQFF. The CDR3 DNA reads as TGTGCCAGCAGTTGGTTCGGGGGGTTGGATGAGCAGTTCTTC.

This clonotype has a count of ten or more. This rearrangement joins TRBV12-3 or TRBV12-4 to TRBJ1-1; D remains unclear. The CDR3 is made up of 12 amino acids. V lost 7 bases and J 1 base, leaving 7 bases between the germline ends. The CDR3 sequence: CASISRNTEAFF. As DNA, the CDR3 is TGTGCCAGCATTTCCAGGAACACTGAAGCTTTCTTT.

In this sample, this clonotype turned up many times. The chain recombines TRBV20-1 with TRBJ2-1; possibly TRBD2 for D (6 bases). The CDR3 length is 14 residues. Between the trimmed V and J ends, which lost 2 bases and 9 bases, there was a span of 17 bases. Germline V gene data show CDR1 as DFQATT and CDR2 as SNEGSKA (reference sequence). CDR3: CSARRTREATEQFF. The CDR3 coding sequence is TGCAGTGCTAGAAGAACGAGGGAGGCCACTGAGCAGTTCTTC.

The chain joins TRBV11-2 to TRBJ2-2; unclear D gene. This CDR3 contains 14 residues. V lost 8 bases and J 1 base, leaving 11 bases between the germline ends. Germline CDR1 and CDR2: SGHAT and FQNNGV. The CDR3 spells CASWTWENTGELFF. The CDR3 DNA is TGTGCCAGCTGGACCTGGGAGAACACCGGGGAGCTGTTTTTT.

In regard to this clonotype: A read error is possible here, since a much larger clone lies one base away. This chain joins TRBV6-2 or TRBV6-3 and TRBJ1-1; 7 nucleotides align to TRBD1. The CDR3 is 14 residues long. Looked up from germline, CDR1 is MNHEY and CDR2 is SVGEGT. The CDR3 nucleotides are TGTGCCAGCAGACGAACAGGGGCGAGCACTAAAGCTTTCTTT. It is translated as CASRRTGASTKAFF.

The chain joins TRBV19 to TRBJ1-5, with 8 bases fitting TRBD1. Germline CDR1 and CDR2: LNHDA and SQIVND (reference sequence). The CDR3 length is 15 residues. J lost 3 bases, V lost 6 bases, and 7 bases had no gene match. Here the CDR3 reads CASSRTGNLNQPQHF. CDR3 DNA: TGTGCCAGTAGCCGGACAGGGAACCTCAATCAGCCCCAGCATTTT. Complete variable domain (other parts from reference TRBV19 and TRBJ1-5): DGGITQSPKYLFRKEGQNVTLSCEQNLNHDAMYWYRQDPGQGLRLIYYSQIVNDFQKGDIAEGYSVSREKKESFPLTVTSAQKNPTAFYLCASSRTGNLNQPQHFGDGTRLSIL.

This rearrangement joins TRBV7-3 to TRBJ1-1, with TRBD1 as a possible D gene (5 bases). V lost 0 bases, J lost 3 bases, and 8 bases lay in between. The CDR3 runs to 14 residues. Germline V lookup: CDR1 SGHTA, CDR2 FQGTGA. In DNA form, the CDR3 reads TGTGCCAGCAGCTTAACCCCGGGGGACACTGAAGCTTTCTTT. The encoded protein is CASSLTPGDTEAFF.

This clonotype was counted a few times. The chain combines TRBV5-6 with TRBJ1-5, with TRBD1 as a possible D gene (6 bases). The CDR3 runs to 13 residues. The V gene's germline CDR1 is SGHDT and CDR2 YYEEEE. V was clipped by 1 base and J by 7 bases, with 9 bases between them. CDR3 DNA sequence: TGTGCCAGCAGCTTGAACAGGGCCCAGCCCCAGCATTTT. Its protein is CASSLNRAQPQHF. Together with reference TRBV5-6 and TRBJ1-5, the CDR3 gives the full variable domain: DAGVTQSPTHLIKTRGQQVTLRCSPKSGHDTVSWYQQALGQGPQFIFQYYEEEERQRGNFPDRFSGHQFPNYSSELNVNALLLGDSALYLCASSLNRAQPQHFGDGTRLSIL.

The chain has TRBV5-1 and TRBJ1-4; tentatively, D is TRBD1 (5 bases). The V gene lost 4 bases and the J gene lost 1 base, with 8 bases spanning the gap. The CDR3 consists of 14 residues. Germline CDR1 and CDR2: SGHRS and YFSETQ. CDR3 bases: TGCGCCAGCAGCCGGGACGGAACTAATGAAAAACTGTTTTTT. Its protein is CASSRDGTNEKLFF.

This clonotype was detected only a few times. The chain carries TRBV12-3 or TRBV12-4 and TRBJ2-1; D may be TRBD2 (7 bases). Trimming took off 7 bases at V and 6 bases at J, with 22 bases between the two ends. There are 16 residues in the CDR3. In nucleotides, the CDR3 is TGTGCCAGCACCCTCCCGCGAGGGGGAGGGATCAATGAGCAGTTCTTC. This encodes CASTLPRGGGINEQFF.

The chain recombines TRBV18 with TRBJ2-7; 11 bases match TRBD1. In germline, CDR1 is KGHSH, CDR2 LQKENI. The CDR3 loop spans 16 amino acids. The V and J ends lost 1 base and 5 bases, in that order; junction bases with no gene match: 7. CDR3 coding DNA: TGTGCCAGCTCACCACGCCGGGACAGGGGGAACGACGAGCAGTACTTC. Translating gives CASSPRRDRGNDEQYF.

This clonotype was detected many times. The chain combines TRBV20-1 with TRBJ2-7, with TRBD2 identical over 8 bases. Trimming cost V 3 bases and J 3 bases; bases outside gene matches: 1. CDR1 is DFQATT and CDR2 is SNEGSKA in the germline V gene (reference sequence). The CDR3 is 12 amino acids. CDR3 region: CSASLAGYEQYF. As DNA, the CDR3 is TGCAGTGCTAGCCTAGCGGGCTACGAGCAGTACTTC.

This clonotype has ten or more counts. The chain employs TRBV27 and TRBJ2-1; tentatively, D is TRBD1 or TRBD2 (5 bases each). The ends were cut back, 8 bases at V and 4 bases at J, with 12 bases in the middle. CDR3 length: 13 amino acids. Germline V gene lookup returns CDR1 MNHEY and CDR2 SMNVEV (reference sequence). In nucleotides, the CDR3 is TGTGCCAGCGCCCGGGGCGGATACAATGAGCAGTTCTTC. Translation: CASARGGYNEQFF.

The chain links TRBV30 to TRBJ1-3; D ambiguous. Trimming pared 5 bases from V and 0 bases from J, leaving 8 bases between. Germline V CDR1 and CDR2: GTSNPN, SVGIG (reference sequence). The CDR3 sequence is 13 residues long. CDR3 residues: CAWAVNSGNTIYF. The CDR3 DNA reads TGTGCCTGGGCCGTTAACTCTGGAAACACCATATATTTT.

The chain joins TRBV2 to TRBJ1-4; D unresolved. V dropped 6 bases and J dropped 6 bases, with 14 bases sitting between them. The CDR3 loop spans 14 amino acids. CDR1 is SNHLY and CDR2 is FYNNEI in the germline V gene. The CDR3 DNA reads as TGTGCCAGCAGCCGATTTTCAGGCGATGAAAAACTGTTTTTT. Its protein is CASSRFSGDEKLFF. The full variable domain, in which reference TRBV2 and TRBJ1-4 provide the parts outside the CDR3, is EPEVTQTPSHQVTQMGQEVILRCVPISNHLYFYWYRQILGQKVEFLVSFYNNEISEKSEIFDDQFSVERPDGSNFTLKIRSTKLEDSAMYFCASSRFSGDEKLFFGSGTQLSVL.

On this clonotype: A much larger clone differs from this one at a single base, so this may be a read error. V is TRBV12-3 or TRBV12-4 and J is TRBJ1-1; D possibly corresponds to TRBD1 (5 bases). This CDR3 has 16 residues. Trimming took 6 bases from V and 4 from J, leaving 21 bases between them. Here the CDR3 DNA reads TGTGCCAGCAGACCCACTATGGGACGGGGGAGCACTGAAGCTTTCTTT. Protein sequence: CASRPTMGRGSTEAFF.